The 9 T cell receptor beta chains below were found in one sample sequenced in a study of T cell repertoires in cytomegalovirus infection. TCRdb used MiXCR to reprocess the reads, holding one entry per CDR3 protein. The table records about 740,000 distinct CDR3 sequences, roughly a third of them present only once. The sequenced sample was PBMCs. The receptors come from a human donor in good health (CMV status not recorded). Some clones in this sample may be carry-over from other donors' samples.

The sample holds a few counts of this clonotype. The V gene is TRBV6-5, the J gene TRBJ2-1; 12 bases align to TRBD2. This CDR3 has 17 amino acids. V dropped 4 bases and J dropped 9; count of bases not matched to a gene: 13. The germline V gene has CDR1 MNHEY and CDR2 SVGAGI. CDR3: CASSSRLTSGRKGEQFF. CDR3 DNA sequence: TGTGCCAGCAGTTCTCGGCTAACTAGCGGGAGGAAGGGTGAGCAGTTCTTC.

The rearrangement uses TRBV27 and TRBJ1-1; a weak D match, TRBD1 (6 bases). Germline CDR1 MNHEY, CDR2 SMNVEV (reference sequence). The CDR3 has 16 residues. V gave up 3 bases and J gave up 3 bases, with 17 bases separating them. CDR3 DNA sequence: TGTGCCAGCAGTTTCCGGTGGGACGGACAGCACACTGAAGCTTTCTTT. It is translated as CASSFRWDGQHTEAFF.

Written as DNA, the CDR3 is TGCAGTGCTACGGGCCTCTATGGCACAGATACGCAGTATTTT. This sequence encodes CSATGLYGTDTQYF. The chain uses TRBV20-1 and TRBJ2-3, with no clear D. The germline V gene encodes CDR1 DFQATT and CDR2 SNEGSKA (reference sequence). CDR3 length equals 14 residues. V was pared by 4 bases and J by 1 base, with 12 bases between.

This clonotype was seen just once. The CDR3 reads CASSAAGTHEAFF. CDR3 sequence (DNA): TGCGCCAGCAGTGCTGCAGGGACCCATGAAGCTTTCTTT. The V call is TRBV10-2, the J call TRBJ1-1, with a tentative D call TRBD1 (5 bases). The germline V gene has CDR1 WSHSY and CDR2 SAAADI. V was pared by 4 bases and J by 7 bases, with 13 bases between. The CDR3 length is 13 residues.

The chain is built from TRBV12-3 or TRBV12-4 and TRBJ2-7, with TRBD2 matching 8 bases. V shed 6 bases, J shed 0 bases, and the junction held 7 bases outside the gene matches. The CDR3 is 15 residues long. CDR3 loop: CASSTSGSISYEQYF. The CDR3 region has the DNA TGTGCCAGCAGCACTAGCGGTAGTATCTCCTACGAGCAGTACTTC.

The chain uses TRBV7-6 and TRBJ1-1; 8 positions agree with TRBD1. CDR1 is SGHVS, CDR2 FNYEAQ, per germline. V was pared by 5 bases and J by 12 bases, with 8 bases of the junction left unmatched. The CDR3 runs 12 residues. The CDR3 spells CASSPGGARSFF. CDR3 DNA: TGTGCCAGCAGCCCAGGGGGCGCGAGATCTTTCTTT.

This clonotype showed up just a few times. The gene calls are TRBV7-3 and TRBJ2-1; unclear D gene. The CDR3 is 15 amino acids. The germline gives CDR1 SGHTA, CDR2 FQGTGA. With 1 base removed from V and 2 bases from J, the gap between germline ends came to 9 bases. The CDR3 here is CASSLISSTYNEQFF. The CDR3 nucleotides read TGTGCCAGCAGCTTAATCAGTTCCACCTACAATGAGCAGTTCTTC.

This clonotype was seen a single time. The CDR3 sequence is CANTVSGTEAFF. The CDR3 DNA reads TGTGCCAACACAGTCAGCGGGACTGAAGCTTTCTTT. The chain couples TRBV2 to TRBJ1-1; D not certain. CDR1 and CDR2 (germline): SNHLY, FYNNEI. V lost 10 bases and J 5 bases, leaving 14 bases between the germline ends. This CDR3 spans 12 amino acids.

The sample holds many counts of this clonotype. CDR3 in DNA: TGCGCCAGCAGCTTCCGACCAGCGAGCTCCTATAATTCACCCCTCCACTTT. As protein: CASSFRPASSYNSPLHF. This chain links TRBV5-1 with TRBJ1-6, with D unresolved. CDR1 SGHRS and CDR2 YFSETQ come from the germline V gene. The CDR3 is made up of 17 amino acids. V lost 2 bases, J lost 0 bases, and 12 bases lay in between. Together with reference TRBV5-1 and TRBJ1-6, the CDR3 gives the full variable domain: KAGVTQTPRYLIKTRGQQVTLSCSPISGHRSVSWYQQTPGQGLQFLFEYFSETQRNKGNFPGRFSGRQFSNSRSEMNVSTLELGDSALYLCASSFRPASSYNSPLHFGNGTRLTVT.